The clone carrying this TCR beta chain was observed a few times. Its antigen is as yet unknown. Making use of molecular barcodes, quantitative 5'-RACE generated TCR beta libraries. TCRdb redid the calling of the 5' RACE reads with MiXCR, one entry per CDR3 protein. Of approximately 39,000 distinct CDR3 sequences detected, approximately 11% appear once; the ten largest clones hold roughly 21%. The sample comes from a study of CD8 T cells in ankylosing spondylitis. Germline lookup yields CDR1 SNHLY and CDR2 FYNNEI. V lost 2 bases, J lost 3 bases, and 14 bases lay in between. The CDR3 extends over 15 amino acids. General study points: In ankylosing spondylitis patients, matched synovial fluid reportedly showed significant enrichment of disease-linked clones.

The chain recombines TRBV2 with TRBJ2-7; D gene unclear. The sequenced sample consisted of synovial fluid, either unsorted or a sorted T cell fraction (not recorded which). The TCR sequence derives from a male donor with ankylosing spondylitis. The CDR3 nucleotides are TGTGCCAGCAGTGAATGCCGTTGTGTGGACTACGAGCAGTACTTC. Translating it yields CASSECRCVDYEQYF. The full variable domain, with the rest looked up from reference TRBV2 and TRBJ2-7, is EPEVTQTPSHQVTQMGQEVILRCVPISNHLYFYWYRQILGQKVEFLVSFYNNEISEKSEIFDDQFSVERPDGSNFTLKIRSTKLEDSAMYFCASSECRCVDYEQYFGPGTRLTVT.